This T cell receptor beta chain was identified during a study of blood T cell repertoires in COVID-19. Study at large: Acute and convalescent COVID-19 samples came from the United States, Italy and Spain. Sources were T cells, B-cell-depleted T cells, or PBMCs; the material itself was cDNA or gDNA.

Authors' processing steps: Estimation of nucleated cell counts relied on the amplification of reference gene primers. The assay was immunoSEQ multiplex PCR, and TCRdb's table has in-frame clones only and misses some. That table gives V, J and clone size, and the DNA gave D and trimming. The table has about 110,000 clones, 80% to 90% seen once; the top ten hold 2.4%. There are 14 residues in the CDR3. Germline CDR1 reads SGHDT; CDR2 reads YYEEEE. V lost 0 bases and J 2 bases, leaving 9 bases between the germline ends. The origin of this receptor is a human donor in a cohort sampled during active COVID-19. Sequencing was done on a sample of peripheral blood. The chain recombines TRBV5-6 with TRBJ2-7, with D tentatively TRBD2 (5 bases). The CDR3 loop reads CASSLGPRAYEQYF. The CDR3, as DNA: TGTGCCAGCAGCTTGGGGCCGCGGGCCTACGAGCAGTACTTC.